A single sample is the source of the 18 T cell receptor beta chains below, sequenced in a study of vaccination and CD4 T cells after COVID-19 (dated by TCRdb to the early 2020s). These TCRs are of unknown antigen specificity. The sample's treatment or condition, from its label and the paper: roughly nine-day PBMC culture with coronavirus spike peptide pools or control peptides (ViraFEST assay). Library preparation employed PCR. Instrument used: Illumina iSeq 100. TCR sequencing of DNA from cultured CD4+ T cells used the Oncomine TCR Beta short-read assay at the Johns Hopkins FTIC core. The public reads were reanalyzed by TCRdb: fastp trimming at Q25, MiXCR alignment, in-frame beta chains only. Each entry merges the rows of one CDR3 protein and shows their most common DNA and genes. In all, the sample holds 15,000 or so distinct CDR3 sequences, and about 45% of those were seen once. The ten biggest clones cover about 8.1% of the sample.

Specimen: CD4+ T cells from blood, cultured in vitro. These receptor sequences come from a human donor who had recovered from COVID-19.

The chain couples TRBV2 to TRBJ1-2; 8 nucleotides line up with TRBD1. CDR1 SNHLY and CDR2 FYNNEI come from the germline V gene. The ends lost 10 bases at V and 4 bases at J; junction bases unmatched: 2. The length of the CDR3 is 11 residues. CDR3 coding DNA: TGTGCCATCACAGGGGGCTATGGCTACACCTTC. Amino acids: CAITGGYGYTF.

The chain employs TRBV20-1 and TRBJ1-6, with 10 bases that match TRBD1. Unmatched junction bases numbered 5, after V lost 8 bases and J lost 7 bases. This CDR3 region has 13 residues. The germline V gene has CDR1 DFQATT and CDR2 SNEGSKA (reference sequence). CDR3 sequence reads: CSSQDRGNSPLHF. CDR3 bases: TGCAGTTCCCAGGACAGGGGGAATTCACCCCTCCACTTT.

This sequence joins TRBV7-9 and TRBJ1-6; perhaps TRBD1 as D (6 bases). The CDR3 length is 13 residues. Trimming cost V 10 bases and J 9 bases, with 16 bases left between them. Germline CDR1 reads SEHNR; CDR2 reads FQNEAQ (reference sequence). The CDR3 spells CATRTDRGSPLHF. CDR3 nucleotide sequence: TGTGCCACCCGGACAGACCGTGGTTCACCCCTCCACTTT.

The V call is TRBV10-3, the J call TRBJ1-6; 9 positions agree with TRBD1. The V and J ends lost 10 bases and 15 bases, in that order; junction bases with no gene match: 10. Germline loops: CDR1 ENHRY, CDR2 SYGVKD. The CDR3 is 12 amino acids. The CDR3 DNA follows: TGTGCCACCCAAAGGACAGGGGCGTACCTCCACTTT. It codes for CATQRTGAYLHF.

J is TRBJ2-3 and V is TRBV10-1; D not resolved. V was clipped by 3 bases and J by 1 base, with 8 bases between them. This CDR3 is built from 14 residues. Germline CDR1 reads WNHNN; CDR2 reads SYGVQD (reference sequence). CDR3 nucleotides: TGCGCCAGCAGTGATATTTTGGGCACAGATACGCAGTATTTT. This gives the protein CASSDILGTDTQYF.

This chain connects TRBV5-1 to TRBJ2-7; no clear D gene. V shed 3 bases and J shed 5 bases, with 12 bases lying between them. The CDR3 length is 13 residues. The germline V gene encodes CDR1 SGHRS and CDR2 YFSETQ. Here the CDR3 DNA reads TGCGCCAGCAGCTGGGCCAGTATCGACGAGCAGTACTTC. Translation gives CASSWASIDEQYF.

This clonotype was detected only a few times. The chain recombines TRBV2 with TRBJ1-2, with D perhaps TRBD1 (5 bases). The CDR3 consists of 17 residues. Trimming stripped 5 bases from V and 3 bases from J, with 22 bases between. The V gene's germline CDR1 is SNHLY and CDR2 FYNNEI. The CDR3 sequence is CASSTRSRLREHYGYTF. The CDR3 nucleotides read TGTGCCAGCAGTACCAGATCCCGGCTCAGGGAGCACTATGGCTACACCTTC.

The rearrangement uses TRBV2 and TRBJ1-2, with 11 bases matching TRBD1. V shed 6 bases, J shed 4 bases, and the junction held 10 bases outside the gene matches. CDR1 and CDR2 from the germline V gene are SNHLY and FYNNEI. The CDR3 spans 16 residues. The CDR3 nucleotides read TGTGCCAGCAGCGGGACAGGGGGTCCCTCAAGCTATGGCTACACCTTC. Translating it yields CASSGTGGPSSYGYTF.

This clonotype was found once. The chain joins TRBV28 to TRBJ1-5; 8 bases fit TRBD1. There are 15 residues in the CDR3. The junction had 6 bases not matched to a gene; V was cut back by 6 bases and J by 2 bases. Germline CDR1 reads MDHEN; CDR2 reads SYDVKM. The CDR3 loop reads CASRAGGFGNQPQHF. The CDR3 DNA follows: TGTGCCAGCAGAGCAGGGGGCTTTGGCAATCAGCCCCAGCATTTT.

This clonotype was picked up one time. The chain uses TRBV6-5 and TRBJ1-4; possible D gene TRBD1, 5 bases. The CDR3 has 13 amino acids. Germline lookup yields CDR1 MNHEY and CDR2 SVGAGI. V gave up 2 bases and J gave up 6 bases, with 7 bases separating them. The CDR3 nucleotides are TGTGCCAGCAGTTACACCAGGGATGAAAAACTGTTTTTT. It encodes CASSYTRDEKLFF.

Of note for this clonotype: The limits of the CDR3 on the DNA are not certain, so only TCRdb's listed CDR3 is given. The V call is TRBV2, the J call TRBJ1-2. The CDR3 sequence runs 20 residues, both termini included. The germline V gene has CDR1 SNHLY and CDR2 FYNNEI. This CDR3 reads CASSDRYEQYFGPGPNGYTF.

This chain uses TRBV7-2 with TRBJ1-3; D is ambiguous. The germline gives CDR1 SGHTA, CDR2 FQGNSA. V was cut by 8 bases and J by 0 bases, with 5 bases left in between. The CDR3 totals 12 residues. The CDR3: CASSLSGNTIYF. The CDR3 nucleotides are TGTGCCAGCTCCCTCTCTGGAAACACCATATATTTT.

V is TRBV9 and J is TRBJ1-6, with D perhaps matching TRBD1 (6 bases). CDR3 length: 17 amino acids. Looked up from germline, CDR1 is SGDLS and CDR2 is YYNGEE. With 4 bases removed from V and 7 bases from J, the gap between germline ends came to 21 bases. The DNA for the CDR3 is TGTGCCAGCAGCCCCAACCGGGGGGCGCAATCCAATTCACCCCTCCACTTT. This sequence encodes CASSPNRGAQSNSPLHF.

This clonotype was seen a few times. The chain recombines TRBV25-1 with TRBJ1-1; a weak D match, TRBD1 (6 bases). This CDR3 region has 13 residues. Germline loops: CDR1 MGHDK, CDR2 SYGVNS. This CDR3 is CVKGWGPRTEAFF. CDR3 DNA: TGTGTCAAAGGGTGGGGGCCGAGGACTGAAGCTTTCTTT.

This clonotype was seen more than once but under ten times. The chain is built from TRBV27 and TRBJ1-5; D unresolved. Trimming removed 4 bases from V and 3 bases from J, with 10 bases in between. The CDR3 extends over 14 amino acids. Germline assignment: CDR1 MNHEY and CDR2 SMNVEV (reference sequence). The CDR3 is CASSSPTLNQPQHF. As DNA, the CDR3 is TGTGCCAGCAGTTCCCCCACCCTCAATCAGCCCCAGCATTTT.

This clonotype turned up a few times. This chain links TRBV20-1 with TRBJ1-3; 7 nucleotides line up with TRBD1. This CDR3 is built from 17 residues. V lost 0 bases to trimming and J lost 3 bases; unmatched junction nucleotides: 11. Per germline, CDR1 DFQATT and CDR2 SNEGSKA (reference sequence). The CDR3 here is CSARDRGWLGDGNTIYF. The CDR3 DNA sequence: TGCAGTGCTAGAGACAGGGGGTGGTTGGGGGATGGAAACACCATATATTTT.

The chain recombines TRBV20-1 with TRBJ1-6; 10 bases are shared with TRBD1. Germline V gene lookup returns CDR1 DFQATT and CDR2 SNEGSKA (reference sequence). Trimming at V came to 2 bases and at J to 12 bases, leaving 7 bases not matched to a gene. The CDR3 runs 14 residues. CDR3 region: CSARPGTGDLPLHF. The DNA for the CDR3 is TGCAGTGCTAGACCTGGGACAGGGGATTTACCCCTCCACTTT.

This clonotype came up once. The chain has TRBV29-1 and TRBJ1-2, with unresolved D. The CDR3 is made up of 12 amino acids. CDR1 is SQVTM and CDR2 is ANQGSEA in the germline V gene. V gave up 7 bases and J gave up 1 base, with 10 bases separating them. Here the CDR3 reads CSALLDNYGYTF. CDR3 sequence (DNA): TGCAGCGCTCTCCTCGATAACTATGGCTACACCTTC.